These 2 T cell receptor beta chains share one sample of origin, sequenced in a study of T cells in women clearing cervical HPV infection. TCRdb's copy holds only in-frame clones and misses some; the assay was immunoSEQ multiplex PCR. This listing includes more than 20,000 clones. The sequencing input was blood buffy coat. The source is a woman aged 18-69 years with a cervical HPV16 infection that either progressed to CIN3+ or cleared (not recorded which).

About this clone itself: The observed sequence ends 3 residues before the CDR3 terminus, with the missing tail filled in from the germline J gene. The V call is TRBV6-1, the J call TRBJ2-3, with D maybe TRBD1 (5 bases). CDR3 length: 15 residues. The V and J ends lost 1 base and 2 bases respectively, with 10 bases between them. Germline V gives CDR1 MNHNS, CDR2 SASEGT. The sequenced part of the CDR3 DNA is TGTGCCAGCAGTGAAGATAGGGGCCCCACAGATACG. It encodes CASSEDRGPTDT. In full, the CDR3 reads CASSEDRGPTDTQYF.

To note about this clone: The read ends 3 residues early relative to the CDR3; the germline J gene fills the gap. The chain links TRBV6-2 or TRBV6-3 to TRBJ2-7; a weak D match, TRBD1 (6 bases). CDR3 length equals 14 residues. The germline V gene has CDR1 MNHEY and CDR2 SVGEGT. V shed 8 bases and J shed 5 bases, with 19 bases lying between them. The CDR3 sequence: CASGQTAVPDEQYF. The CDR3 bases that were read are TGTGCCAGCGGACAGACCGCAGTCCCCGACGAG.